These 13 T cell receptor beta chains originate from one sample sequenced in a study of blood T cell repertoires in COVID-19. TCRdb keeps only in-frame clones here, not all; method: immunoSEQ multiplex PCR. The sample has 200,000 to 250,000 clones; roughly 80% are singletons. The sample consisted of peripheral blood. The receptors derive from a woman between 45 and 60 years old with acute or convalescent COVID-19.

The V call is TRBV2, the J call TRBJ1-5, with D tentatively TRBD1 (5 bases). Trimming removed 6 bases from V and 7 bases from J, with 19 bases in between. CDR1 is SNHLY and CDR2 is FYNNEI in the germline V gene. This CDR3 is 15 amino acids long. The CDR3 protein is CASRLFGGGVQPQHF. The CDR3 coding sequence is TGTGCCAGCAGGTTATTCGGCGGGGGGGTCCAGCCCCAGCATTTT. The complete variable domain, with remaining parts taken from reference TRBV2 and TRBJ1-5, reads EPEVTQTPSHQVTQMGQEVILRCVPISNHLYFYWYRQILGQKVEFLVSFYNNEISEKSEIFDDQFSVERPDGSNFTLKIRSTKLEDSAMYFCASRLFGGGVQPQHFGDGTRLSIL.

This chain connects TRBV7-2 to TRBJ2-2; D gene ambiguous. Trimming left V 1 base short and J 5 bases short, with 5 bases between. The CDR3 spans 13 residues. CDR1 is SGHTA, CDR2 FQGNSA, per germline. In DNA, the CDR3 is TGTGCCAGCAGCTTAGGGCCTACCGGGGAGCTGTTTTTT. Its translation: CASSLGPTGELFF.

The chain joins TRBV18 to TRBJ1-4; possible D gene TRBD1, 6 bases. Germline V gives CDR1 KGHSH, CDR2 LQKENI. The CDR3 covers 14 residues. V shed 3 bases and J shed 8 bases, with 13 bases lying between them. CDR3 in DNA: TGTGCCAGCTCACCGGGGGACATCCGGGAAAAACTGTTTTTT. This codes for CASSPGDIREKLFF.

The chain is built from TRBV5-1 and TRBJ2-5; the match to TRBD2 covers 7 bases. Germline CDR1 SGHRS, CDR2 YFSETQ. The V segment lost 5 bases and the J segment 1 base; nucleotides outside the gene matches: 5. The CDR3 spans 14 residues. In DNA, the CDR3 is TGCGCCAGCAGTTTCGCTAGCGGCCAAGAGACCCAGTACTTC. As protein: CASSFASGQETQYF.

CDR3 sequence (DNA): TGTGCCAGCAGCACGGGTATGGCTAATGAAAAACTGTTTTTT. It translates to CASSTGMANEKLFF. The chain couples TRBV5-4 to TRBJ1-4; D unresolved. Germline V gives CDR1 SGHNT, CDR2 YYREEE (reference sequence). The CDR3 is 14 amino acids. V was cut by 4 bases and J by 3 bases, with 10 bases left in between.

The gene calls are TRBV3-1 (or the pseudogene TRBV3-2) and TRBJ2-1; 7 bases fit TRBD1. Germline V gene sequence: CDR1 LGHDT, CDR2 YNNKEL (reference sequence). V gave up 1 base and J gave up 7 bases; unmatched junction bases: 13. CDR3 length equals 17 residues. The CDR3 sequence: CASSQGLPGQTRNEQFF. CDR3 coding DNA: TGTGCCAGCAGCCAAGGCCTCCCGGGACAGACGCGGAATGAGCAGTTCTTC.

V usage is TRBV9 and J usage is TRBJ2-2, with 11 bases matching TRBD1. The CDR3 loop spans 15 amino acids. The germline gives CDR1 SGDLS, CDR2 YYNGEE. The J segment lost 7 bases and the V segment lost 4 bases, leaving 6 bases of the junction unmatched. The CDR3 bases are TGTGCCAGCAGCCCAGGGACAGGGGGGGTCGGGGAGCTGTTTTTT. Amino acids: CASSPGTGGVGELFF.

The chain carries TRBV14 and TRBJ1-2; 7 bases fit TRBD1. V lost 4 bases to trimming and J lost 2 bases; unmatched junction nucleotides: 4. The CDR3 sequence is 14 residues long. Germline CDR1 and CDR2: SGHDN and FVKESK. CDR3 in DNA: TGTGCCAGCAGCCTACAGACAGGGAACTATGGCTACACCTTC. The encoded protein is CASSLQTGNYGYTF.

The chain links TRBV3-1 (or the pseudogene TRBV3-2) to TRBJ2-2; 7 nucleotides agree with TRBD2. V gave up 6 bases and J gave up 2 bases; unmatched junction bases: 6. Germline values: CDR1 LGHDT, CDR2 YNNKEL (reference sequence). The CDR3 is made up of 15 amino acids. CDR3 region: CASRRGGGNTGELFF. CDR3 DNA: TGTGCCAGCAGGCGCGGGGGAGGAAACACCGGGGAGCTGTTTTTT.

The chain couples TRBV6-5 to TRBJ2-2, with D perhaps TRBD2 (5 bases). From germline, CDR1 is MNHEY and CDR2 SVGAGI. The CDR3 contains 13 residues. Trimming cost V 8 bases and J 1 base, with 8 bases left between them. CDR3 nucleotides: TGTGCCAGCCTGAGGGTGAACACCGGGGAGCTGTTTTTT. Amino acid sequence: CASLRVNTGELFF.

The V and J genes are TRBV7-8 and TRBJ2-1; weak D call: TRBD2 (6 bases). The V gene lost 3 bases and the J gene lost 5 bases, with 14 bases spanning the gap. The germline gives CDR1 SGHVS, CDR2 FQNEAQ. The CDR3 is made up of 15 amino acids. CDR3 sequence (DNA): TGTGCCAGCAGCTTTGGAGGGCTCTACAACAATGAGCAGTTCTTC. This translates into CASSFGGLYNNEQFF.

The genes are TRBV19 and TRBJ1-1; tentatively, D is TRBD1 (5 bases). This CDR3 comprises 15 residues. Deletions cut 4 bases from V and 1 base from J, with 13 bases between. CDR1 is LNHDA, CDR2 SQIVND, per germline (reference sequence). CDR3 sequence (DNA): TGTGCCAGTAGTAGTCAGGGTCACAAGAACACTGAAGCTTTCTTT. Translation: CASSSQGHKNTEAFF.

This rearrangement joins TRBV30 to TRBJ1-1; 8 nucleotides line up with TRBD1. The CDR3 is 15 amino acids. Trimming removed 1 base from V and 3 bases from J; junction bases left unmatched: 7. Looked up from germline, CDR1 is GTSNPN and CDR2 is SVGIG (reference sequence). CDR3 sequence: CAWSDFRGQDTEAFF. CDR3 DNA sequence: TGTGCCTGGAGTGACTTCAGGGGGCAGGACACTGAAGCTTTCTTT.